The entry that follows covers one T cell receptor (beta chain) sequence. This specimen comes from a study of blood T cell repertoires in COVID-19. TCRdb's table, derived via immunoSEQ multiplex PCR, lists solely in-frame clones and lacks some. Seen here are about 42,000 clones, roughly 89% observed once, and the top ten hold roughly 0.39%. V gave up 6 bases and J gave up 7 bases; unmatched junction bases: 4. The CDR3 is 12 amino acids. The genes are TRBV12-3 or TRBV12-4 and TRBJ1-2; 8 bases agree with TRBD1. The TCR comes from a human donor in a cohort sampled during active COVID-19. Sample: peripheral blood. The CDR3 region has the DNA TGTGCCAGCAGCCCGGACAGGGCTGGCTACACCTTC. Its translation is CASSPDRAGYTF.